The 17 T cell receptor beta chains in this list originate from one sample, sequenced in a study of blood T cell repertoires in COVID-19. Clones were sequenced by immunoSEQ multiplex PCR, and TCRdb holds only the in-frame ones, with some missing. In the table there are around 300,000 clones, roughly 90% of which are singletons. Sequences were obtained from peripheral blood. These receptors were taken from a man younger than 30 with active or convalescent COVID-19.

V gene TRBV3-1 (or the pseudogene TRBV3-2) combines with J gene TRBJ2-3, with D perhaps TRBD2 (5 bases). This CDR3 is built from 17 residues. The V gene's germline CDR1 is LGHDT and CDR2 YNNKEL (reference sequence). Trimming took off 0 bases at V and 6 bases at J, with 19 bases between the two ends. The CDR3 reads CASSQDSVDPWRDTQYF. The CDR3 region has the DNA TGTGCCAGCAGCCAAGATTCCGTGGACCCCTGGAGGGATACGCAGTATTTT.

The chain uses TRBV3-1 (or the pseudogene TRBV3-2) and TRBJ1-1; D is ambiguous. This CDR3 has 12 residues. In germline, CDR1 is LGHDT, CDR2 YNNKEL (reference sequence). V was clipped by 5 bases and J by 2 bases, with 6 bases between them. CDR3 residues: CASSLVNTEAFF. The CDR3 DNA follows: TGTGCCAGCAGCTTAGTAAACACTGAAGCTTTCTTT.

V and J are TRBV25-1 and TRBJ1-2; 8 bases are a match to TRBD1. This CDR3 is built from 13 residues. V lost 4 bases, J lost 8 bases, and 6 bases stayed unmatched. Germline assignment: CDR1 MGHDK and CDR2 SYGVNS. CDR3 DNA sequence: TGTGCCAGCAGTGTCGGGACAGGCGGCGGCTACACCTTC. It codes for CASSVGTGGGYTF.

This chain uses TRBV13 with TRBJ2-3; TRBD2 matches at 8 bases. V lost 0 bases, J lost 0 bases, and 2 bases stayed unmatched. The length of the CDR3 is 16 residues. Germline loops: CDR1 PRHDT, CDR2 FYEKMQ (reference sequence). The CDR3 DNA follows: TGTGCCAGCAGCTTAGGGATAGCGGGGAGCACAGATACGCAGTATTTT. The encoded protein is CASSLGIAGSTDTQYF.

This rearrangement joins TRBV28 to TRBJ1-2; 8 bases map to TRBD1. Looked up from germline, CDR1 is MDHEN and CDR2 is SYDVKM. The length of the CDR3 is 14 residues. With 4 bases clipped from V and 4 bases from J, the junction kept 5 bases outside the gene matches. The CDR3 DNA reads as TGTGCCAGCAGTTCCCCAGGGGGCAGCTATGGCTACACCTTC. This translates into CASSSPGGSYGYTF.

The DNA for the CDR3 is TGTGCCAGCAGCTCGACCTGGGCCCGGACAGGGGACTATGGCTACACCTTC. Translated: CASSSTWARTGDYGYTF. This chain uses TRBV7-2 with TRBJ1-2; 9 nucleotides agree with TRBD1. V trimming: 4 bases; J trimming: 3 bases; junction bases outside the gene matches: 12. Per the germline V gene, CDR1 is SGHTA and CDR2 is FQGNSA. The CDR3 sequence is 17 residues long.

The chain uses TRBV11-2 and TRBJ1-5; D possibly corresponds to TRBD1 (5 bases). CDR3 length: 15 residues. V lost 6 bases and J lost 9, with 21 bases in between. Germline V gives CDR1 SGHAT, CDR2 FQNNGV. The CDR3 nucleotides read TGTGCCAGCAGTCACGGAGGGGCAGTCGAGGGGCCCCAGCATTTT. This translates into CASSHGGAVEGPQHF.

This clone was detected once. The chain joins TRBV29-1 to TRBJ1-2; TRBD1 is a possible D gene (5 bases). This CDR3 region has 13 residues. Germline CDR1 reads SQVTM; CDR2 reads ANQGSEA. V was shortened by 3 bases and J by 10 bases, with 18 bases between the two germline ends. DNA of the CDR3: TGCAGCGTTGATGATGGGAGGGACGGGCACTACACCTTC. As protein: CSVDDGRDGHYTF.

V is TRBV28 and J is TRBJ1-6, with D possibly matching TRBD1 (5 bases). Germline values: CDR1 MDHEN, CDR2 SYDVKM. The CDR3 loop spans 12 amino acids. V lost 7 bases, J lost 6 bases, and 7 bases lay in between. Written as DNA, the CDR3 is TGTGCCAGCAACAGGTCTAATTCACCCCTCCACTTT. Translation gives CASNRSNSPLHF.

The CDR3: CASSLGVAGANVLTF. The CDR3 DNA follows: TGTGCCAGCAGCTTAGGGGTCGCGGGGGCCAACGTCCTGACTTTC. The chain employs TRBV5-5 and TRBJ2-6; tentatively, D is TRBD1 (5 bases). The ends were cut back, 2 bases at V and 4 bases at J, with 10 bases in the middle. Germline V gives CDR1 SGHKS, CDR2 YYEKEE (reference sequence). CDR3 size: 15 residues.

The chain carries TRBV3-1 (or the pseudogene TRBV3-2) and TRBJ2-1, with D unresolved. The germline V gene has CDR1 LGHDT and CDR2 YNNKEL (reference sequence). The CDR3 has 14 amino acids. V lost 3 bases and J lost 1, with 7 bases in between. The CDR3 region is CASSQSGSYNEQFF. The CDR3 coding sequence is TGTGCCAGCAGCCAGTCAGGTTCCTACAATGAGCAGTTCTTC.

The chain employs TRBV5-1 and TRBJ2-3; D gene unclear. V lost 0 bases and J lost 3, with 14 bases in between. Germline V gene sequence: CDR1 SGHRS, CDR2 YFSETQ. The CDR3 covers 16 residues. The CDR3 region has the DNA TGCGCCAGCAGCTTGGAGGCTAGTAGTATGACAGATACGCAGTATTTT. Protein product: CASSLEASSMTDTQYF.

The chain is built from TRBV7-8 and TRBJ2-5; D possibly corresponds to TRBD1 (6 bases). The CDR3 contains 16 residues. Germline V gene data show CDR1 as SGHVS and CDR2 as FQNEAQ. The ends were cut back, 1 base at V and 3 bases at J, with 15 bases in the middle. The CDR3 loop reads CASSLVAGAKKETQYF. The CDR3 nucleotides read TGTGCCAGCAGCTTAGTGGCAGGGGCCAAGAAAGAGACCCAGTACTTC.

The chain links TRBV20-1 to TRBJ2-3; 8 positions match TRBD1. The CDR3 runs 15 residues. Trimming took 3 bases from V and 4 from J; bases not matched to a gene: 9. The germline CDR1 and CDR2 sequences are DFQATT and SNEGSKA (reference sequence). Written as DNA, the CDR3 is TGCAGTGCTAGTCCGGGACAGGTTTACGCAGATACGCAGTATTTT. Translated: CSASPGQVYADTQYF.

In this sample, this clone turned up once. The J gene is TRBJ2-1, the V gene TRBV25-1, with 12 positions matching TRBD2. The CDR3 length is 17 residues. V shed 5 bases and J 0 bases; nucleotides not matched to a gene: 5. CDR1 is MGHDK, CDR2 SYGVNS, per germline. CDR3 nucleotide sequence: TGTGCCAGCAGTCTAGCGGGGGGGCGGTCCTCCTACAATGAGCAGTTCTTC. Encoded protein: CASSLAGGRSSYNEQFF. Filled out from reference TRBV25-1 and TRBJ2-1, the complete variable domain reads EADIYQTPRYLVIGTGKKITLECSQTMGHDKMYWYQQDPGMELHLIHYSYGVNSTEKGDLSSESTVSRIRTEHFPLTLESARPSHTSQYLCASSLAGGRSSYNEQFFGPGTRLTVL.

The V gene is TRBV4-3, the J gene TRBJ2-1; TRBD2 agrees at 9 bases. The ends lost 1 base at V and 9 bases at J; junction bases unmatched: 13. Germline loops: CDR1 LGHNA, CDR2 YSLEER. The CDR3 has 17 residues. This CDR3 reads CASSQGTGLAKGGEQFF. Written as DNA, the CDR3 is TGCGCCAGCAGCCAAGGTACGGGACTAGCAAAAGGGGGTGAGCAGTTCTTC.

Only a few counts were recorded for this clone. This sequence joins TRBV7-9 and TRBJ1-3, with D possibly matching TRBD1 (5 bases). V lost 7 bases, J lost 8 bases, and 18 bases lay in between. The CDR3 consists of 14 residues. Germline CDR1 SEHNR, CDR2 FQNEAQ (reference sequence). CDR3 protein: CASTSTGGLDTIYF. DNA for the CDR3: TGTGCCAGCACTTCTACGGGGGGATTAGACACCATATATTTT.